This section outlines one T cell receptor beta chain sequence together with its context. Other DNA sequences in the sample encode the same CDR3. In germline, CDR1 is SGHRS, CDR2 YFSETQ. This CDR3 has 13 residues. Trimming removed 1 base from V and 2 bases from J, with 6 bases in between. Deep level was the assay's run setting. Libraries were prepared by immunoSEQ multiplex PCR; TCRdb keeps only in-frame clonotypes and omits some of them. Of about 2 million clones listed, about 95% were seen once; the top ten hold 0.1% to 0.15%. The data stem from a study of shared clonotypes between healthy human individuals.

The receptor was derived from a man aged 18 to 30 in good health. Source material: naive CD4+ T cells sorted from blood. Subset here: CD45RA+ positively selected. This chain links TRBV5-1 with TRBJ1-2; D gene unclear. CDR3 sequence: CASSLSQNYGYTF. Here the CDR3 DNA reads TGCGCCAGCAGCTTGAGTCAGAACTATGGCTACACCTTC.